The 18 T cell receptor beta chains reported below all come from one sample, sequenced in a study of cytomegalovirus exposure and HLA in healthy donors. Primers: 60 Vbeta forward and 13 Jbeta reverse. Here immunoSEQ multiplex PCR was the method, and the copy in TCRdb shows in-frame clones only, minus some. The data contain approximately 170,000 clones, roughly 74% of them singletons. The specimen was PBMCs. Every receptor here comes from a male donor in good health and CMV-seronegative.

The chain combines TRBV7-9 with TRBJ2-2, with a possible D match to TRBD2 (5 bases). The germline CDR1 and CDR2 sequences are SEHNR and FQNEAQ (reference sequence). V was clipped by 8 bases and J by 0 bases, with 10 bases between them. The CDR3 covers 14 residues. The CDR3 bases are TGTGCCAGCGCTAACGGGGCGAACACCGGGGAGCTGTTTTTT. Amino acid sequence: CASANGANTGELFF.

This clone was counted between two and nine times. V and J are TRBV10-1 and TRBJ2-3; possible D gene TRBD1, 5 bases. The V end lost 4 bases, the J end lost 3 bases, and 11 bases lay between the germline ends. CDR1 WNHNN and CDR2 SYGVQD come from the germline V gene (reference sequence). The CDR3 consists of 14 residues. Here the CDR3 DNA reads TGCGCCAGCAGTGGTCAGGGAATAACAGATACGCAGTATTTT. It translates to CASSGQGITDTQYF.

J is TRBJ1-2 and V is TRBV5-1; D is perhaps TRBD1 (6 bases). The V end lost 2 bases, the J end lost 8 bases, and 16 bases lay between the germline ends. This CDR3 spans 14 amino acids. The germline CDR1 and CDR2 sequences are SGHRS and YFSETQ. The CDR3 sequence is CASSFGSGEGGYTF. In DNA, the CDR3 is TGCGCCAGCAGCTTCGGTTCAGGGGAAGGAGGCTACACCTTC.

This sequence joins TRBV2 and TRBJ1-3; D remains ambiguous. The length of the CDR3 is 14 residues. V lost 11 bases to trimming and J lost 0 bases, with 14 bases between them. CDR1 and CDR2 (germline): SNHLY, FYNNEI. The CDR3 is CASRRVTSGNTIYF. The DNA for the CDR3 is TGTGCCTCCCGGAGGGTTACCTCTGGAAACACCATATATTTT.

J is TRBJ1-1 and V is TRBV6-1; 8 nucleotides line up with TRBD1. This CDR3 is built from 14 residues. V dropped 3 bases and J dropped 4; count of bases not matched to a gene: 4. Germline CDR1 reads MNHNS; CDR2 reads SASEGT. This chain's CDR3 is CASSDTGGSTEAFF. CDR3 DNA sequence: TGTGCCAGCAGTGATACAGGGGGAAGCACTGAAGCTTTCTTT.

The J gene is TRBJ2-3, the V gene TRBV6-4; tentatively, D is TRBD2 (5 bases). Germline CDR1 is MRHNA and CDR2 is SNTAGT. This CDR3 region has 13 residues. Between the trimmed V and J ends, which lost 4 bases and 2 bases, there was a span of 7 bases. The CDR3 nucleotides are TGTGCCAGCAGTGTCGGGATCACAGATACGCAGTATTTT. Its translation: CASSVGITDTQYF.

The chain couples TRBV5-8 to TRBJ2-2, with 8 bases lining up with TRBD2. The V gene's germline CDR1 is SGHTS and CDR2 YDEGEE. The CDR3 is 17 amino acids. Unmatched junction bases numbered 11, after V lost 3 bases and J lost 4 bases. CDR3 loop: CASSYLWSGGFTGELFF. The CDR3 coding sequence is TGTGCCAGCAGCTACCTGTGGAGCGGGGGATTCACCGGGGAGCTGTTTTTT.

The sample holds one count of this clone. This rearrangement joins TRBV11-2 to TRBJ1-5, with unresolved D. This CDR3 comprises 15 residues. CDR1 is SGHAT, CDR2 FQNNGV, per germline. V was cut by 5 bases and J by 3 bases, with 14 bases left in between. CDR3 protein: CASSMGSGSNQPQHF. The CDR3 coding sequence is TGTGCCAGCAGCATGGGATCGGGGTCCAATCAGCCCCAGCATTTT.

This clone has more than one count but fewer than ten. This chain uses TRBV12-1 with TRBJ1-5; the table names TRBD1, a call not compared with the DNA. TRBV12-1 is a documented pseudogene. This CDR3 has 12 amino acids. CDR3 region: CARPTGNQPQHF. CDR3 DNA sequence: TGTGCCAGACCGACAGGGAATCAGCCCCAGCATTTT.

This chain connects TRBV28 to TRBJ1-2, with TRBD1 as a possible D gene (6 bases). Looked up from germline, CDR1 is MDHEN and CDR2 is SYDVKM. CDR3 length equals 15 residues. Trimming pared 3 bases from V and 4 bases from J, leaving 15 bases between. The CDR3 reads CASSLAAGVVYGYTF. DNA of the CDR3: TGTGCCAGCAGTTTGGCGGCAGGGGTTGTCTATGGCTACACCTTC.

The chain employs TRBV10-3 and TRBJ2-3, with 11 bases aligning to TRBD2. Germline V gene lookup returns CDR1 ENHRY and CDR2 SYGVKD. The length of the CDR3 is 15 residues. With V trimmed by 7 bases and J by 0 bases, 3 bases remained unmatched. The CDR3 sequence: CAITSGGPSTDTQYF. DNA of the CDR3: TGTGCCATCACTAGCGGGGGGCCTAGCACAGATACGCAGTATTTT.

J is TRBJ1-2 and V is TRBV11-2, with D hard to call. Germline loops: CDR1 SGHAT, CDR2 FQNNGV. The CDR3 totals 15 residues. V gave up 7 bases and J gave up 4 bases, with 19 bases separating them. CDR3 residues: CASKPTLAATYGYTF. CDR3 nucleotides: TGTGCCAGCAAACCTACTCTCGCGGCTACCTATGGCTACACCTTC.

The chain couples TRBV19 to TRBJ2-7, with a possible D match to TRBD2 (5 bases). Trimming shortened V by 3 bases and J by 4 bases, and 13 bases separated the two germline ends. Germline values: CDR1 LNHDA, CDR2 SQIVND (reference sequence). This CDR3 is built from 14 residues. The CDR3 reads CASSIGGGTYEQYF. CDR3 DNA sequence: TGTGCCAGTAGTATCGGAGGCGGAACTTACGAGCAGTACTTC.

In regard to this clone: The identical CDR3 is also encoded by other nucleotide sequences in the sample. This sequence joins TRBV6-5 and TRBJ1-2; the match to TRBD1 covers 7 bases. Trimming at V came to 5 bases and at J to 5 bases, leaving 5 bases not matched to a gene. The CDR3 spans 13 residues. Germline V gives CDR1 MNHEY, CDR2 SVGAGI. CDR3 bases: TGTGCCAGCAGTACGGACAGGCGTTATGGCTACACCTTC. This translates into CASSTDRRYGYTF.

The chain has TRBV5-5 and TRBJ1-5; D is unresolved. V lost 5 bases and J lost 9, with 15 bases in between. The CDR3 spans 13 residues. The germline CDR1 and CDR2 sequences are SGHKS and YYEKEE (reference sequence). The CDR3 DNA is TGTGCCAGCAGTTCCCGGCAGGACTTGCCCCAGCATTTT. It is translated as CASSSRQDLPQHF.

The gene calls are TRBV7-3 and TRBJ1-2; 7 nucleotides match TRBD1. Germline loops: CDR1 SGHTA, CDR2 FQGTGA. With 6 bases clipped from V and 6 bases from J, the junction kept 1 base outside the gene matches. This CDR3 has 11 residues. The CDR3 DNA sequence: TGTGCCAGCAGGACAGGGAATGGCTACACCTTC. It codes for CASRTGNGYTF.

This chain's CDR3 is CASSLAQGIQYF. The CDR3 DNA is TGTGCCAGCAGCTTGGCACAGGGGATTCAGTACTTC. The chain carries TRBV11-1 and TRBJ2-4; TRBD1 matches at 7 bases. With V trimmed by 3 bases and J by 10 bases, 3 bases remained unmatched. This CDR3 contains 12 residues. Germline values: CDR1 SGHAT, CDR2 FQDESV (reference sequence). Using reference TRBV11-1 and TRBJ2-4 for the parts outside the CDR3, the full variable domain is EAEVAQSPRYKITEKSQAVAFWCDPISGHATLYWYRQILGQGPELLVQFQDESVVDDSQLPKDRFSAERLKGVDSTLKIQPAELGDSAMYLCASSLAQGIQYFGAGTRLSVL.

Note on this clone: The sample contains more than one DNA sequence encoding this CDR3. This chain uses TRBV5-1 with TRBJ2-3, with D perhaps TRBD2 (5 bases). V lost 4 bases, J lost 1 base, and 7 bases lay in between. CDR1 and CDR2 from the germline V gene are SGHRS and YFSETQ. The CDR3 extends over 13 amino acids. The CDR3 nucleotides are TGCGCCAGCAGCCTCGGGGGCACAGATACGCAGTATTTT. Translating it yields CASSLGGTDTQYF.